Below, 9 T cell receptor beta chains from the same sample are listed, as sequenced in a study of blood T cell repertoires in COVID-19. Sequencing used immunoSEQ multiplex PCR; TCRdb keeps in-frame clones, though not all of them. The sample carries under 150,000 clones, about 88% recorded once. Sample: peripheral blood. These receptors were obtained from a woman in her 70s who had recovered from COVID-19.

The gene calls are TRBV12-5 and TRBJ2-1, with 10 bases lining up with TRBD2. V shed 7 bases and J 5 bases; nucleotides not matched to a gene: 8. Germline V gene lookup returns CDR1 LGHNT and CDR2 FRNRAP. The CDR3 has 15 residues. This CDR3 reads CASALERGGHNEQFF. Here the CDR3 DNA reads TGTGCTAGTGCTTTAGAGCGGGGGGGCCACAATGAGCAGTTCTTC. Supplemented by reference TRBV12-5 and TRBJ2-1, the full variable domain reads DARVTQTPRHKVTEMGQEVTMRCQPILGHNTVFWYRQTMMQGLELLAYFRNRAPLDDSGMPKDRFSAEMPDATLATLKIQPSEPRDSAVYFCASALERGGHNEQFFGPGTRLTVL.

This clone was picked up a small number of times. This CDR3 is CASNKGGTYGYTF. The DNA for the CDR3 is TGTGCCAGCAATAAAGGGGGCACCTATGGCTACACCTTC. The chain uses TRBV28 and TRBJ1-2; 7 bases are a match to TRBD1. In germline, CDR1 is MDHEN, CDR2 SYDVKM. The ends lost 7 bases at V and 4 bases at J; junction bases unmatched: 6. This CDR3 spans 13 amino acids.

The gene calls are TRBV5-1 and TRBJ2-2; D may be TRBD1 (6 bases). The CDR3 is 16 amino acids. The germline V gene encodes CDR1 SGHRS and CDR2 YFSETQ. V shed 4 bases and J shed 0 bases, with 13 bases lying between them. CDR3 nucleotides: TGCGCCAGCAGCGCAGGGACACTATCGAACACCGGGGAGCTGTTTTTT. Its translation is CASSAGTLSNTGELFF.

V gene TRBV18 combines with J gene TRBJ2-2, with unresolved D. The V gene's germline CDR1 is KGHSH and CDR2 LQKENI. The CDR3 is made up of 13 amino acids. V dropped 8 bases and J dropped 6 bases, with 13 bases sitting between them. The CDR3 loop is CASPLYSAGELFF. The DNA for the CDR3 is TGTGCCAGCCCGCTATATTCTGCCGGGGAGCTGTTTTTT.

V and J are TRBV7-6 and TRBJ1-3, with no clear D. The CDR3 totals 15 residues. Germline assignment: CDR1 SGHVS and CDR2 FNYEAQ. The V end was cut by 2 bases, the J end by 2 bases, with 10 bases between. The CDR3 coding sequence is TGTGCCAGCAGCTTAACCATAGGAGCTGGAAACACCATATATTTT. Its translation: CASSLTIGAGNTIYF.

The V gene is TRBV18, the J gene TRBJ2-1; perhaps TRBD1 as D (7 bases). Trimming took off 3 bases at V and 3 bases at J, with 15 bases between the two ends. CDR3 length: 16 residues. Germline V gene sequence: CDR1 KGHSH, CDR2 LQKENI. CDR3 DNA: TGTGCCAGCTCACCGTACAGGGGACTCGTCTACAATGAGCAGTTCTTC. It specifies CASSPYRGLVYNEQFF.

V usage is TRBV11-1 and J usage is TRBJ1-2; 8 positions agree with TRBD1. V lost 4 bases and J lost 3; bases outside the gene matches: 4. In germline, CDR1 is SGHAT, CDR2 FQDESV (reference sequence). The CDR3 contains 14 residues. CDR3 bases: TGTGCCAGCAGCTCCGACAGGGGCGACTATGGCTACACCTTC. Its translation: CASSSDRGDYGYTF.

The CDR3 DNA sequence: TGTGCTAGTGGTTTGGGCTACGGAAACACCATATATTTT. Residues: CASGLGYGNTIYF. V is TRBV12-5 and J is TRBJ1-3; D gene ambiguous. The CDR3 totals 13 residues. From germline, CDR1 is LGHNT and CDR2 FRNRAP. V lost 1 base to trimming and J lost 4 bases, with 5 bases between them.

Remarks on this clone: The same CDR3 is also encoded by other DNA sequences in this sample. The V and J genes are TRBV10-3 and TRBJ1-5; unclear D gene. The CDR3 length is 14 residues. The V end lost 4 bases, the J end lost 1 base, and 8 bases lay between the germline ends. Germline V gives CDR1 ENHRY, CDR2 SYGVKD. CDR3 protein: CAISAGTSNQPQHF. The CDR3, as DNA: TGTGCCATCAGTGCTGGCACCAGCAATCAGCCCCAGCATTTT.